Listed below are T cell receptor beta chains from one sample, sequenced in a study of T cell responses to AZD1222 COVID-19 vaccine. TCRdb keeps only in-frame clones here, not all; method: immunoSEQ multiplex PCR. This sample carries approximately 270,000 clones, 90% to 95% of them seen once, and the ten largest clones take less than 0.65%. The material sequenced was peripheral blood, taken 28 days after the second AZD1222 dose. The receptors were gathered from an adult who received the AZD1222 COVID-19 vaccine. Both conserved end residues are part of each CDR3. The D gene is left open where the match is weak. The size field is filled for only some rows; it gives once, few, many or a size class.

J,D,V,size,DNA,CDR3
TRBJ1-4,.,TRBV4-1,.,TGCGCCAGCAGCCTCGGAGGGCAGGCGGGTGAAAAACTGTTTTTT,CASSLGGQAGEKLFF
TRBJ1-6,.,TRBV28,.,TGTGCCAGCAGTTTATCGTGGGGGAAGGGGCCCCTCCACTTT,CASSLSWGKGPLHF
TRBJ2-2,.,TRBV2,.,TGTGCCAGCAGTGGTGGGAACACCGGGGAGCTGTTTTTT,CASSGGNTGELFF
TRBJ2-7,.,TRBV7-9,.,TGTGCCAGCAGCTCGCCGGGAACCGCCTACGAGCAGTACTTC,CASSSPGTAYEQYF
TRBJ1-1,TRBD1,TRBV28,once,TGTGCCTCTTCGCTCAGGGGGCGGGACACTGAAGCTTTCTTT,CASSLRGRDTEAFF
TRBJ2-1,.,TRBV30,once,TGTGCCTGGAGTTCGGGTTTCGGCGATGAGCAGTTCTTC,CAWSSGFGDEQFF
TRBJ1-1,.,TRBV27,.,TGTGCCAGCAGTAAACGAGGGGGGGTCACTGAAGCTTTCTTT,CASSKRGGVTEAFF
TRBJ2-3,TRBD1,TRBV2,.,TGTGCCAGCAGTGCAGGACAGGGGGCAACAGATACGCAGTATTTT,CASSAGQGATDTQYF
TRBJ2-7,TRBD2,TRBV3-1/TRBV3-2,.,TGTGCCAGCAGCCAGGAAGCGGGAGGTGTTGAGCAGTACTTC,CASSQEAGGVEQYF
TRBJ2-3,.,TRBV7-9,.,TGTGCCAGCAGCCGGGGCACAGATACGCAGTATTTT,CASSRGTDTQYF
TRBJ2-7,.,TRBV20-1,.,TGCAGTGCCCCCAGGACCTACGAGCAGTACTTC,CSAPRTYEQYF
TRBJ1-5,.,TRBV25-1,.,TGTGCCAGCAGCGAAGGGGTGAATCAGCCCCAGCATTTT,CASSEGVNQPQHF
TRBJ1-4,TRBD1,TRBV27,.,TGTGCCAGCAGACGAGGACAGGGGGCTGGGGAAAAACTGTTTTTT,CASRRGQGAGEKLFF
TRBJ1-4,TRBD1,TRBV2,.,TGTGCCAGCAGGGGGGGACAGGGCCTTTCGGAAAAACTGTTTTTT,CASRGGQGLSEKLFF
TRBJ2-3,.,TRBV20-1,.,TGCAGTGCTCGCCGTACCGGTACGCAGTATTTT,CSARRTGTQYF
TRBJ1-2,.,TRBV19,.,TGTGCCAGTAGTATCTCAGGGTCGGGCTATGGCTACACCTTC,CASSISGSGYGYTF